Below, 10 T cell receptor beta chains from the same sample are listed, as sequenced in a study of Graves' ophthalmopathy and Graves' hyperthyroidism. Using RNA transcripts, the TCR beta CDR3 regions were amplified. After a first-round RT-PCR with HTBI primers, a second-round multiplex PCR was run. Each CDR3 protein gets one entry after TCRdb re-called the multiplex PCR reads with MiXCR. The sample has fewer than 350,000 distinct CDR3 sequences; 17% are singletons. Source material: peripheral blood. The receptors were gathered from an adult man with Graves' ophthalmopathy.

This clonotype was counted many times. This sequence joins TRBV12-3 or TRBV12-4 and TRBJ2-5, with TRBD2 matching over 7 bases. There are 17 residues in the CDR3. Trimming took 5 bases from V and 2 from J; bases not matched to a gene: 14. The CDR3 sequence is CASSPPASGGDQETQYF. The CDR3 DNA is TGTGCCAGCAGTCCGCCTGCTAGCGGAGGGGATCAAGAGACCCAGTACTTC.

V gene TRBV4-1 combines with J gene TRBJ1-2; the match to TRBD1 covers 7 bases. With 4 bases clipped from V and 1 base from J, the junction kept 9 bases outside the gene matches. The CDR3 runs to 16 residues. The germline gives CDR1 MGHRA, CDR2 YSYEKL. The CDR3 bases are TGCGCCAGCAGCCCAATTGGCGGACAGGTTAACTATGGCTACACCTTC. It is translated as CASSPIGGQVNYGYTF.

This clonotype was seen many times. The chain joins TRBV11-1 to TRBJ1-2, with D unresolved. Germline V CDR1 and CDR2: SGHAT, FQDESV (reference sequence). V lost 3 bases and J lost 2, with 19 bases in between. This CDR3 is built from 17 residues. CDR3 nucleotides: TGTGCCAGCAGCTTTCCGACGGCTAGAACACTAAACTATGGCTACACCTTC. Protein sequence: CASSFPTARTLNYGYTF. The variable domain in full, completed from reference TRBV11-1 and TRBJ1-2, reads EAEVAQSPRYKITEKSQAVAFWCDPISGHATLYWYRQILGQGPELLVQFQDESVVDDSQLPKDRFSAERLKGVDSTLKIQPAELGDSAMYLCASSFPTARTLNYGYTFGSGTRLTVV.

This clonotype showed up many times. V usage is TRBV28 and J usage is TRBJ1-5, with a tentative D call TRBD1 (6 bases). Germline V gene data show CDR1 as MDHEN and CDR2 as SYDVKM. Trimming took 3 bases from V and 2 from J, leaving 14 bases between them. This CDR3 spans 16 amino acids. The CDR3 region has the DNA TGTGCCAGCAGTTTGGCCAGGGGCGTAGGCAATCAGCCCCAGCATTTT. It codes for CASSLARGVGNQPQHF. Full variable domain (missing parts from reference TRBV28 and TRBJ1-5): DVKVTQSSRYLVKRTGEKVFLECVQDMDHENMFWYRQDPGLGLRLIYFSYDVKMKEKGDIPEGYSVSREKKERFSLILESASTNQTSMYLCASSLARGVGNQPQHFGDGTRLSIL.

In its sample, this clonotype was seen many times. This chain uses TRBV10-3 with TRBJ1-2; D is undetermined. V lost 4 bases and J 4 bases, leaving 10 bases between the germline ends. The CDR3 sequence is 13 residues long. The germline V gene has CDR1 ENHRY and CDR2 SYGVKD. The CDR3 DNA follows: TGTGCCATCAGTGCCGGGGAGGCCTATGGCTACACCTTC. Its translation: CAISAGEAYGYTF.

In its sample, this clonotype was seen many times. This chain's CDR3 is CASSGGTSGRFSETQYF. The CDR3 DNA reads as TGTGCCAGCAGTGGAGGGACTAGCGGGAGATTTTCTGAGACCCAGTACTTC. The chain is built from TRBV6-5 and TRBJ2-5; 14 nucleotides match TRBD2. V shed 5 bases and J 5 bases; nucleotides not matched to a gene: 10. CDR1 is MNHEY and CDR2 is SVGAGI in the germline V gene. The CDR3 is made up of 17 amino acids.

This clonotype was found many times. The chain links TRBV4-3 to TRBJ1-6; D gene unclear. CDR1 and CDR2 from the germline V gene are LGHNA and YSLEER. This CDR3 region has 16 residues. The germline V and J ends were trimmed by 1 base and 7 bases, with 14 bases remaining between them. The CDR3 DNA reads as TGCGCCAGCAGCCAAGTTAGTAAGGCCCAGAATTCACCCCTCCACTTT. This translates into CASSQVSKAQNSPLHF.

Ten or more counts support this clonotype. This chain uses TRBV6-1 with TRBJ1-5, with a weak D call TRBD1 (6 bases). The V end was cut by 4 bases, the J end by 3 bases, with 13 bases between. Germline CDR1 MNHNS, CDR2 SASEGT. The CDR3 consists of 15 residues. The DNA of the CDR3 is TGTGCCAGCAGTGGCCAGGGGACCGTCAATCAGCCCCAGCATTTT. Protein product: CASSGQGTVNQPQHF.

The sample holds many counts of this clonotype. CDR3 loop: CASSLGGRWNEQYF. As DNA, the CDR3 is TGTGCCAGCAGCTTAGGCGGGCGATGGAACGAGCAGTACTTC. This rearrangement joins TRBV7-6 to TRBJ2-7; D possibly corresponds to TRBD2 (5 bases). The CDR3 is made up of 14 amino acids. V was clipped by 1 base and J by 5 bases, with 12 bases between them. CDR1 is SGHVS and CDR2 is FNYEAQ in the germline V gene.

Many counts were recorded for this clonotype. The rearrangement links TRBV28 to TRBJ1-5, with D possibly being TRBD1 (5 bases). The V gene's germline CDR1 is MDHEN and CDR2 SYDVKM. Trimming took 5 bases from V and 4 from J, leaving 15 bases between them. The CDR3 length is 15 residues. In nucleotides, the CDR3 is TGTGCCAGCAGTCCCATCAGGGCACCGAATCAGCCCCAGCATTTT. Its translation: CASSPIRAPNQPQHF. The variable domain in full, with the rest retrieved from reference TRBV28 and TRBJ1-5, is DVKVTQSSRYLVKRTGEKVFLECVQDMDHENMFWYRQDPGLGLRLIYFSYDVKMKEKGDIPEGYSVSREKKERFSLILESASTNQTSMYLCASSPIRAPNQPQHFGDGTRLSIL.